This TCR beta chain came from a study of T-cell reconstitution after alpha-beta-depleted transplantation in children. This clonotype has just a few counts. Antigen specificity is unknown. Unique molecular identifiers were built into the TCRbeta library. TCRdb reanalysed the PCR reads using MiXCR and keeps one entry per CDR3 protein. The table has 200,000 to 250,000 distinct CDR3 sequences, roughly 6.6% seen once. Regarding the study as a whole: Where alpha-beta T cells came from about two months after transplant was reportedly several hundred expanded graft clones. Counts and diversity of T cells one year after transplant came mostly from newly produced T cells. Some patients' high day-60 TCRbeta diversity was attributed to recipient cells surviving conditioning.

This CDR3 spans 15 amino acids. Germline V lookup: CDR1 DFQATT, CDR2 SNEGSKA (reference sequence). V was shortened by 1 base and J by 6 bases, with 19 bases between the two germline ends. V and J are TRBV20-1 and TRBJ2-7; D may be TRBD1 or TRBD2 (6 bases each). This TCR was recovered from a boy between 2 and 10 years old with acute lymphoblastic leukemia, due to receive a stem cell transplant. The sample was PBMCs, taken before TCRalphabeta/CD19-depleted stem cell transplant. The CDR3 DNA sequence: TGCAGTGCTAGAGTTGGAACAGGGACTCACCTCGAGCAGTACTTC. This gives the protein CSARVGTGTHLEQYF.